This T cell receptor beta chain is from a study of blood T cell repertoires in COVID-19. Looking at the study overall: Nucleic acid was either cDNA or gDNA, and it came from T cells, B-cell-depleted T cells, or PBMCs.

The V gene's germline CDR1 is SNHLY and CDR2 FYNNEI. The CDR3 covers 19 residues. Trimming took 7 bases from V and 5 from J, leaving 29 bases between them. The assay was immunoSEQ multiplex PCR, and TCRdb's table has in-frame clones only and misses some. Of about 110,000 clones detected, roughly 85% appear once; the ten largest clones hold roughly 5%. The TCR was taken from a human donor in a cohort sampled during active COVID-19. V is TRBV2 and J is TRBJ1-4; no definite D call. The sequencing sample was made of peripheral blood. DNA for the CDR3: TGTGCCAGCACAGAGGGAGGTCTCGGATCCCAGCGGTCAAATGAAAAACTGTTTTTT. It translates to CASTEGGLGSQRSNEKLFF. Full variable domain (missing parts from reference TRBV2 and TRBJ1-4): EPEVTQTPSHQVTQMGQEVILRCVPISNHLYFYWYRQILGQKVEFLVSFYNNEISEKSEIFDDQFSVERPDGSNFTLKIRSTKLEDSAMYFCASTEGGLGSQRSNEKLFFGSGTQLSVL.